This TCR beta chain was recorded in a study of shared clonotypes between healthy human individuals. About the research overall: Researchers assigned three CD4 naive, three CD4 memory, two CD8 naive and one CD8 memory plate to each donor.

DNA at around 210 ng, 25,000 to 35,000 T cell genomes, went into sorted-subset replicate PCRs. Sequencing was performed with immunoSEQ multiplex PCR; in TCRdb, only in-frame clones are kept and a portion is missing. Counted here are about 2 million clones, roughly 94% occurring once; the ten biggest clones make up roughly 1.1%. A note on this clone: Its cognate antigen is unknown.

Study results and limitations: Roughly 5% of naive CD4 clonotypes were shared across several donors. Generation probabilities of non-shared clonotypes were lower (relative to those shared by all four donors).

CDR1 is MGHDK, CDR2 SYGVNS, per germline. The ends lost 2 bases at V and 5 bases at J; junction bases unmatched: 3. The CDR3 is 15 residues long. It was CD45RO-negative cells, positively selected for CCR7, that made up naive CD8 cells, with terminally differentiated effector memory CD45RA+ cells excluded. Sequencing used naive CD8+ T cells sorted from blood. The clonotype comes from a man younger than 35 in good health. This chain joins TRBV25-1 and TRBJ2-5; TRBD1 matches 12 bases. CDR3 sequence (DNA): TGTGCCAGCAGTGAAGGCGGGACAGGGGGCGAGACCCAGTACTTC. Residues: CASSEGGTGGETQYF.